The source of this T cell receptor beta chain is a study of cytomegalovirus exposure and HLA in healthy donors. Study conclusions and caveats: Another analysis was done later, and it associated 15,000 or so TCR beta sequences with HLA alleles at 0.05 false discovery rate. Certain indistinguishable V segments, among them TRBV6-2 and TRBV6-3, were excluded. Later on, an analysis found that several of the most significant clusters appeared to be linked to common viral pathogens, which included parvovirus B19.

Note on this clone: Its antigen is not known.

Germline CDR1 SQVTM, CDR2 ANQGSEA. This CDR3 contains 17 residues. With 0 bases removed from V and 0 bases from J, the gap between germline ends came to 17 bases. The primer mix had 60 Vbeta and 13 Jbeta primers. Under the authors' procedure: Later analysis identified some 80 million unique TCR beta chains, 9 million to 13 million shared. Assay used: immunoSEQ multiplex PCR; TCRdb lists only in-frame clones, some missing. That table supplies the V and J calls and clone size; D and trimming were determined from the DNA. This repertoire shows under 130,000 clones, 76% found once; its top ten account for around 8.5%.

The source material was PBMCs. The source is a man between 40 and 49 years old in good health and CMV-seropositive. The chain combines TRBV29-1 with TRBJ1-2; D remains ambiguous. The CDR3 DNA sequence: TGCAGCGTTGAAGATGTAGCTATCCCACCTCCTAACTATGGCTACACCTTC. Its translation is CSVEDVAIPPPNYGYTF.